This T cell receptor (beta chain) was identified during a study of OX40 agonist ivuxolimab in advanced cancers. As for the study in general: Treatment received earlier with anti-PD-1, anti-PD-L1 or anti-CTLA-4 agents was allowed, and over 35% had some. Partial responses occurred in Three dose-escalation patients, one with hepatocellular carcinoma and two with cutaneous melanoma.

Regarding the study as a whole: At doses 0.1 to 3.0 mg/kg, CD4+ and CD8+ clones expanded. The study found that CD8+ T cells averaged more expanded clones than CD4+.

Data came from immunoSEQ multiplex PCR; TCRdb stores just in-frame clones and leaves some out. Of over 15,000 clones in the sample, 80% to 90% were seen once. This clone appeared once. The antigen remains undetermined. The V gene's germline CDR1 is SGHDN and CDR2 FVKESK. Deletions cut 1 base from V and 4 bases from J, with 13 bases between. The CDR3 length is 15 residues. The chain joins TRBV14 to TRBJ1-2; D is undetermined. The sample consisted of CD4+ or CD8+ T cells sorted from blood, taken in a trial of the OX40 agonist ivuxolimab. The origin of this receptor is an adult with an advanced solid tumor such as melanoma, head and neck, liver or kidney cancer. This CDR3 reads CASSQGLAGLYGYTF. The CDR3 bases are TGTGCCAGCAGCCAAGGGTTGGCAGGTCTCTATGGCTACACCTTC.